The TCR beta chain under discussion was sequenced for a study of blood T cell repertoires in COVID-19. Turning to the study itself: Samples representing acute and convalescent COVID-19 were sourced from the United States, Italy and Spain. PBMCs, B-cell-depleted T cells, or T cells provided the cDNA or gDNA that made up the material.

Methods used by the authors: Counts of nucleated cells, estimated from reference gene primer amplification, were obtained. The protocol was immunoSEQ multiplex PCR, while the TCRdb copy is restricted to in-frame clones and leaves out a portion. V and J calls and clone size are those listed in that table; D and trimming were worked out from the DNA. Of 120,000 or so clones in the sample, approximately 90% were seen once. This TCR was recovered from a human donor in a cohort sampled during active COVID-19. Sequenced: peripheral blood.

In DNA, the CDR3 is TGTGCCAGCGGGGCCCGGGAGGGATCCAATGAGCAGTTCTTC. Amino acids: CASGAREGSNEQFF. The V and J genes are TRBV14 and TRBJ2-1; TRBD2 aligns across 8 bases. The V gene end was trimmed by 8 bases and the J gene end by 6 bases; junction bases not matched to a gene: 9. Germline CDR1 reads SGHDN; CDR2 reads FVKESK. The length of the CDR3 is 14 residues.